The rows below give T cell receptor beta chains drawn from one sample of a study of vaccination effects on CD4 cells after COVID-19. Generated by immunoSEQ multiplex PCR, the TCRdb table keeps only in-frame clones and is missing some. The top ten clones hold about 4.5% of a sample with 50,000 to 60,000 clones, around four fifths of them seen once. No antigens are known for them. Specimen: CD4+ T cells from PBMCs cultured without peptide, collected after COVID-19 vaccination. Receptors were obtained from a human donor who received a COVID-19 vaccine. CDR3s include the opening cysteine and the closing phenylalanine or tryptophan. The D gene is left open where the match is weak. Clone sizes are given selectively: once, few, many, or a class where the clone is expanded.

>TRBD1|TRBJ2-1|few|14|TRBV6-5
TGTGCCAGCAACCGGGACAGGGGAATGGATGAGCAGTTCTTC
CASNRDRGMDEQFF
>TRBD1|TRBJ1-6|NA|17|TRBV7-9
TGTGCCAGCAGCACTTCCGGGACAGGGGGCTGGAATTCACCCCTCCACTTT
CASSTSGTGGWNSPLHF
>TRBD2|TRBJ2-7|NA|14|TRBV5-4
TGTGCCAGCAGCCCCACGGGAGGGGCTGCCGAGCAGTACTTC
CASSPTGGAAEQYF
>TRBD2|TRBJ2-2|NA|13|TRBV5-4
TGTGCCAGCAGCGGGACTAGCACCGGGGAGCTGTTTTTT
CASSGTSTGELFF
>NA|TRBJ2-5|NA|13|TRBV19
TGTGCCAGTACTCCGACCGGGGCGGAGACCCAGTACTTC
CASTPTGAETQYF
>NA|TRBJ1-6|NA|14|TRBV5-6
TGTGCCAGCAGCTTGGACCCCATTAATTCACCCCTCCACTTT
CASSLDPINSPLHF
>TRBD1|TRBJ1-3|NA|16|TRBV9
TGTGCCAGCAGCGTGACGGACAGGGGCAGTTGGAACACCATATATTTT
CASSVTDRGSWNTIYF
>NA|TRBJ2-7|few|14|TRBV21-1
TGTGCCAGCAGCGGCGGGGCAACCCCCTACGAGCAGTACTTC
CASSGGATPYEQYF
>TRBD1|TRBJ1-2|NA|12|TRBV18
TGTGCCAGCTCACGACAGGGGACGGGCTACACCTTC
CASSRQGTGYTF
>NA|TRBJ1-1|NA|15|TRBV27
TGTGCCAGCAGTTTGAGTGGGGCCATAAACACTGAAGCTTTCTTT
CASSLSGAINTEAFF
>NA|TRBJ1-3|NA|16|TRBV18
TGTGCCAGCTCACCGAGGACAGTCACCTCTGGAAACACCATATATTTT
CASSPRTVTSGNTIYF
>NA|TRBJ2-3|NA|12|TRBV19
TGTGCCAGTAGTACCGGGACAGATACGCAGTATTTT
CASSTGTDTQYF
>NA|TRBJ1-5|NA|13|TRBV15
TGTGCCACCAGCAGAGCTTCGGATCAGCCCCAGCATTTT
CATSRASDQPQHF
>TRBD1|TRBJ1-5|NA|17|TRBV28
TGTGCCAGCAGTATTCTGGCGGGGACAGGAAATAATCAGCCCCAGCATTTT
CASSILAGTGNNQPQHF
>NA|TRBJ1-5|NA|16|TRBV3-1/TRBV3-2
TGTGCCAGCAGCCCAAAAAGGGGTTTGATCAATCAGCCCCAGCATTTT
CASSPKRGLINQPQHF
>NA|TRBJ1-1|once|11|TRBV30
TGTGCCTGGAGTTCACTGGGCGAAGCTTTCTTT
CAWSSLGEAFF
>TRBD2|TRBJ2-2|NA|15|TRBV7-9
TGTGCCAGCAGCTGGACTAGCGGCAACACCGGGGAGCTGTTTTTT
CASSWTSGNTGELFF
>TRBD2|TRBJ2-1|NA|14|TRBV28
TGTGCCAGCCTCGTTAGCGGGAGTAGGGATGAGCAGTTCTTC
CASLVSGSRDEQFF
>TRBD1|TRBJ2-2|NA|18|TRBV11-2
TGTGCCAGCACCAGCCCAGGGGGCTGGCGGGCGAACACCGGGGAGCTGTTTTTT
CASTSPGGWRANTGELFF
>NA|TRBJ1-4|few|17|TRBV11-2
TGTGCCAGCAGCTTACGCGCAGGCCTTGCAACTAATGAAAAACTGTTTTTT
CASSLRAGLATNEKLFF
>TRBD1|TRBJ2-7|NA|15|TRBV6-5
TGTGCCAGCAGTAGCCTGGGACAGGGCGAGGGGGAGCAGTACTTC
CASSSLGQGEGEQYF
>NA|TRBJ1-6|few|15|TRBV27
TGTGCCAGCAGTTCCGGGAGCTCCTATAATTCACCCCTCCACTTT
CASSSGSSYNSPLHF
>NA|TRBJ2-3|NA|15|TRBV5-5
TGTGCCAGCAGCTCCCTTACACCTAGCACAGATACGCAGTATTTT
CASSSLTPSTDTQYF
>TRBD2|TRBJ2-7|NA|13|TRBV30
TGTGCCTGGAAACTAGCGGGCCGCTACGAGCAGTACTTC
CAWKLAGRYEQYF